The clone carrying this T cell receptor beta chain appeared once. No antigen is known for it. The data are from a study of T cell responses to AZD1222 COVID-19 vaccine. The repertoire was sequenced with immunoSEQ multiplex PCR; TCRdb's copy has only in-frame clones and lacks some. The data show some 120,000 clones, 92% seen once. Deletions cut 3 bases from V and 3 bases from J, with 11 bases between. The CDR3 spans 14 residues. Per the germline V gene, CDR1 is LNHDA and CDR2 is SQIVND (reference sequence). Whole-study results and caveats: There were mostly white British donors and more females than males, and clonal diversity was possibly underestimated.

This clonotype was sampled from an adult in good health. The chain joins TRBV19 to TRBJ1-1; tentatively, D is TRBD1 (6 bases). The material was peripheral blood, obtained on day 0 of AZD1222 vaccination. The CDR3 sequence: CASSIRGGDTEAFF. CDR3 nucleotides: TGTGCCAGTAGTATCCGAGGGGGAGACACTGAAGCTTTCTTT.